Listed here is a single TCR beta chain. Antigen unknown. This entry is derived from a study of shared clonotypes between healthy human individuals. As for the study in general: The donors, a couple of women and a few men, were aged 18 to 49. CD4 naive cells filled three plates per donor, CD4 memory three, CD8 naive two and CD8 memory one.

The CDR3 is made up of 14 amino acids. Germline V gene sequence: CDR1 SNHLY, CDR2 FYNNEI. With 6 bases clipped from V and 4 bases from J, the junction kept 7 bases outside the gene matches. TCRdb's table, derived via immunoSEQ multiplex PCR, lists solely in-frame clones and lacks some. The repertoire holds 950,000 to 1,100,000 clones, with roughly 74% as singletons. Study-wide results and caveats: Shared clonotypes across all four donors exceeded non-shared ones in generation probability. Shared clonotypes: roughly 4.5% naive CD4, around 3.7% naive CD8, 2.3% memory CD4, around 0.4% memory CD8.

The sequencing input was memory CD4+ T cells from PBMCs. Described subset: CD45RA-negative fraction. This sequence originates from a man aged 18-30 years in good health. Some clones in this sample may be carry-over from other donors' samples. The rearrangement joins TRBV2 to TRBJ1-1, with 8 bases fitting TRBD1. The CDR3 reads CASRMTGESTEAFF. The CDR3 nucleotides are TGTGCCAGCAGAATGACAGGGGAGAGCACTGAAGCTTTCTTT.